The clone carrying this TCR beta chain was counted at least ten times. The antigen is not known. As the starting material, over 9 ml of fresh peripheral blood yielded the PBMCs. The authors amplified TCR beta CDR3 regions, and they did so from RNA transcripts for repertoire sequencing. HTBI primers primed a first-round RT-PCR, and a second-round multiplex PCR followed. TCRdb re-derived calls from the multiplex PCR reads in MiXCR, one entry per CDR3 protein. The sample contains about 740,000 distinct CDR3 sequences, 40% of which appear only once. The data derive from a study of Graves' ophthalmopathy and Graves' hyperthyroidism. At the level of the study: Researchers obtained peripheral blood at initial diagnosis, before any treatment had begun. General study findings and limits: Most clonotypes expanded in thyroid above 0.001 frequency were present in blood too. Separation of ophthalmopathy from stable hyperthyroidism was achieved by a 13-signature model, at approximately 87% sensitivity and under 82% specificity.

CDR1 SQVTM and CDR2 ANQGSEA come from the germline V gene. The CDR3 spans 15 residues. V dropped 3 bases and J dropped 3; count of bases not matched to a gene: 9. This sequence was found in an adult man with Graves' ophthalmopathy. Sequenced material: peripheral blood. The chain couples TRBV29-1 to TRBJ1-2, with 8 bases fitting TRBD1. CDR3 sequence (DNA): TGCAGCGTTGATTCGGGAACAGGGGGAGACTATGGCTACACCTTC. Amino acid sequence: CSVDSGTGGDYGYTF.